The entry below gives a single TCR beta chain sequence along with its context. This sample was taken from a study of Ad26.COV2.S vaccination and SARS-CoV-2 variants. Treatment: about 20 received Ad26.COV2.S at low or high dose, single or two shots; about 5 received placebo; per-sample allocation not given. Sampling was performed 63 days after the first vaccine or placebo injection. V was cut by 5 bases and J by 5 bases, with 4 bases left in between. The CDR3 runs 11 residues. Germline V CDR1 and CDR2: KGHSH, LQKENI. Assay: immunoSEQ multiplex PCR; the TCRdb copy retains only in-frame clones and omits some. The sample includes some 500,000 clones, roughly 87% of them seen just once.

This receptor was obtained from a person between 18 and 60 years old who received the Ad26.COV2.S COVID-19 vaccine or a placebo. This chain connects TRBV18 to TRBJ2-4; no clear D gene. Source: peripheral blood, taken in a trial of Ad26.COV2.S vaccine versus placebo. CDR3 loop: CASSRQNIQYF. As DNA, the CDR3 is TGTGCCAGCTCAAGGCAAAACATTCAGTACTTC.